Listed here are 9 T cell receptor beta chains from one sample, sequenced in a study of blood T cell repertoires in COVID-19. Sequencing was performed with immunoSEQ multiplex PCR; in TCRdb, only in-frame clones are kept and a portion is missing. The table lists 25,000 to 35,000 clones, roughly 90% of them singletons. The specimen was peripheral blood. These receptors originate from a human donor with active COVID-19. The donor label of this sample is uncertain.

In its sample, this clone was seen a few times. The genes are TRBV7-2 and TRBJ2-7; tentative D call: TRBD2 (6 bases). Germline V gene sequence: CDR1 SGHTA, CDR2 FQGNSA. The CDR3 has 12 residues. V lost 5 bases and J 3 bases, leaving 8 bases between the germline ends. The CDR3 loop is CASSRLGYEQYF. The CDR3 DNA follows: TGTGCCAGCAGCCGACTAGGCTACGAGCAGTACTTC.

J is TRBJ2-5 and V is TRBV19; 8 bases are a match to TRBD2. The CDR3 has 18 residues. The V and J ends lost 5 bases and 5 bases, in that order; junction bases with no gene match: 19. Germline CDR1 and CDR2: LNHDA and SQIVND (reference sequence). CDR3 DNA: TGTGCCAGTAGTCCAGCGGGACTAGATCGGGGCGGCTGGGAGACCCAGTACTTC. Translated: CASSPAGLDRGGWETQYF. The complete variable domain, with remaining parts taken from reference TRBV19 and TRBJ2-5, reads DGGITQSPKYLFRKEGQNVTLSCEQNLNHDAMYWYRQDPGQGLRLIYYSQIVNDFQKGDIAEGYSVSREKKESFPLTVTSAQKNPTAFYLCASSPAGLDRGGWETQYFGPGTRLLVL.

This chain joins TRBV2 and TRBJ2-5, with a weak D call TRBD2 (5 bases). Trimming left V 3 bases short and J 0 bases short, with 8 bases between. This CDR3 has 14 residues. In germline, CDR1 is SNHLY, CDR2 FYNNEI. CDR3 protein: CASSEGVDQETQYF. CDR3 DNA: TGTGCCAGCAGTGAGGGAGTAGACCAAGAGACCCAGTACTTC.

This chain links TRBV5-1 with TRBJ1-6; possibly TRBD1 for D (6 bases). Trimming cost V 6 bases and J 1 base, with 11 bases left between them. This CDR3 is built from 15 residues. Per germline, CDR1 SGHRS and CDR2 YFSETQ. The CDR3 sequence is CASKQGSSYNSPLHF. The CDR3, as DNA: TGCGCCAGCAAACAGGGTTCATCCTATAATTCACCCCTCCACTTT.

There are a few counts of this clone. The rearrangement joins TRBV5-4 to TRBJ2-3, with a weak D call TRBD1 (5 bases). CDR3 size: 14 residues. V lost 1 base and J 1 base, leaving 7 bases between the germline ends. Germline V gene lookup returns CDR1 SGHNT and CDR2 YYREEE (reference sequence). The CDR3 coding sequence is TGTGCCAGCAGCTTGATACAGGGCACAGATACGCAGTATTTT. It encodes CASSLIQGTDTQYF.

The rearrangement uses TRBV5-1 and TRBJ2-5, with 12 bases fitting TRBD2. J gave up 5 bases and V 7 bases, and 6 bases lay outside the gene matches. CDR1 is SGHRS and CDR2 is YFSETQ in the germline V gene. There are 14 residues in the CDR3. In DNA form, the CDR3 reads TGCGCCAGCGACTGGCTAGCGGGAGGGGAGACCCAGTACTTC. Translating gives CASDWLAGGETQYF.

This clone was recorded once. This chain joins TRBV5-1 and TRBJ2-7; 8 nucleotides match TRBD2. This CDR3 is built from 16 residues. The V gene end was trimmed by 3 bases and the J gene end by 0 bases; junction bases not matched to a gene: 8. The germline CDR1 and CDR2 sequences are SGHRS and YFSETQ. As DNA, the CDR3 is TGCGCCAGCAGCTCACACCGCGGGACTAGCTCCTACGAGCAGTACTTC. Protein: CASSSHRGTSSYEQYF.

This sequence joins TRBV11-2 and TRBJ1-4, with 11 positions matching TRBD1. Germline values: CDR1 SGHAT, CDR2 FQNNGV. Trimming removed 7 bases from V and 2 bases from J; junction bases left unmatched: 12. The CDR3 has 18 residues. The CDR3 DNA sequence: TGTGCCAGCACCCTAGGGAGGGGACAGGGGGGGACTAATGAAAAACTGTTTTTT. Translated: CASTLGRGQGGTNEKLFF. Complete variable domain (other parts from reference TRBV11-2 and TRBJ1-4): EAGVAQSPRYKIIEKRQSVAFWCNPISGHATLYWYQQILGQGPKLLIQFQNNGVVDDSQLPKDRFSAERLKGVDSTLKIQPAKLEDSAVYLCASTLGRGQGGTNEKLFFGSGTQLSVL.

This rearrangement joins TRBV4-3 to TRBJ2-7; 8 positions agree with TRBD1. Per the germline V gene, CDR1 is LGHNA and CDR2 is YSLEER. V gave up 0 bases and J gave up 7 bases; unmatched junction bases: 11. The CDR3 has 16 residues. The CDR3 nucleotides are TGCGCCAGCAGCCAAGATCCCCGGGCAGGGGGCGAGGAGCAGTACTTC. Encoded protein: CASSQDPRAGGEEQYF.